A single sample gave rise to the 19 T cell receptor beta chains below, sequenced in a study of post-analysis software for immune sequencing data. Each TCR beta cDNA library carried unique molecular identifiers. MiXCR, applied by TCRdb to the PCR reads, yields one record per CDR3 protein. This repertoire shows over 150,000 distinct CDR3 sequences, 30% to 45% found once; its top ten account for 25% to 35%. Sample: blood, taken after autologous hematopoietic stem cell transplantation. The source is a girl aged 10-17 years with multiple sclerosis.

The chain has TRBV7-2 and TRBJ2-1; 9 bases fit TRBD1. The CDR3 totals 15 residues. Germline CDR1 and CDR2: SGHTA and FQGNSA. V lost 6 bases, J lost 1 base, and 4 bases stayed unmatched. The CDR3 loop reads CASRRGTGSYNEQFF. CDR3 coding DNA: TGTGCCAGCAGGAGAGGGACAGGGTCCTACAATGAGCAGTTCTTC.

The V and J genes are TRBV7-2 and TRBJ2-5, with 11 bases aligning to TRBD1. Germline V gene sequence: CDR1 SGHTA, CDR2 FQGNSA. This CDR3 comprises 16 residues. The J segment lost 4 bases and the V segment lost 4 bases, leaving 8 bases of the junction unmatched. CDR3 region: CASSSLGTGGGETQYF. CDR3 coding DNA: TGTGCCAGCAGCTCCTTAGGGACAGGGGGTGGAGAGACCCAGTACTTC.

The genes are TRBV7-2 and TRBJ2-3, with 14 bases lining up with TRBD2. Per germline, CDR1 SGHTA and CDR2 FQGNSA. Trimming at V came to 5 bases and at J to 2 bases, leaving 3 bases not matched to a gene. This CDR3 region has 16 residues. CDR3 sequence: CASSRTSGGYTDTQYF. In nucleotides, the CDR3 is TGTGCCAGCAGCCGGACTAGCGGGGGGTACACAGATACGCAGTATTTT.

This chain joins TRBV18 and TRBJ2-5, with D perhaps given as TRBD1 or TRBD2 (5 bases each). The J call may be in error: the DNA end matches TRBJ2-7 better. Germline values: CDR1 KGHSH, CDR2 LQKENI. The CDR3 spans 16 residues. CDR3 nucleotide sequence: TGTGCCAGCTCACCCCCAGATGGCAAGGGGACGAACGAGCAGTACTTC. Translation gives CASSPPDGKGTNEQYF.

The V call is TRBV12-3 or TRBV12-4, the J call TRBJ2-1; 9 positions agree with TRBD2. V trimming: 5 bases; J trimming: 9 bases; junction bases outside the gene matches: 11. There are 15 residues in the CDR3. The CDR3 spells CASSHRREGLGEQFF. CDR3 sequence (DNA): TGTGCCAGCAGTCATCGGCGGGAGGGCCTCGGTGAGCAGTTCTTC.

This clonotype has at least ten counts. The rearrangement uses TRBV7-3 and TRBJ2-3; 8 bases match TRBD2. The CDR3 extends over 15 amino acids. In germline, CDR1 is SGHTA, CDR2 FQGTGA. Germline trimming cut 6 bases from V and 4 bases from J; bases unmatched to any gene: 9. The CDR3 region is CASSSAGVGSDTQYF. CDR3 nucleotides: TGTGCCAGCAGTTCAGCGGGAGTTGGGTCAGATACGCAGTATTTT. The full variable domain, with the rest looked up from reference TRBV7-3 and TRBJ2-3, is GAGVSQTPSNKVTEKGKYVELRCDPISGHTALYWYRQSLGQGPEFLIYFQGTGAADDSGLPNDRFFAVRPEGSVSTLKIQRTERGDSAVYLCASSSAGVGSDTQYFGPGTRLTVL.

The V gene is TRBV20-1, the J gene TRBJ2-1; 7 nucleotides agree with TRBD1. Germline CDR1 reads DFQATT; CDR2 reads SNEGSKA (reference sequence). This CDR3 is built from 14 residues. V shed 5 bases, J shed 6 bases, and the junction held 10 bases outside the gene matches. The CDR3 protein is CSASRTGIGNEQFF. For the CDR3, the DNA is TGCAGTGCTTCCCGGACAGGCATTGGCAATGAGCAGTTCTTC.

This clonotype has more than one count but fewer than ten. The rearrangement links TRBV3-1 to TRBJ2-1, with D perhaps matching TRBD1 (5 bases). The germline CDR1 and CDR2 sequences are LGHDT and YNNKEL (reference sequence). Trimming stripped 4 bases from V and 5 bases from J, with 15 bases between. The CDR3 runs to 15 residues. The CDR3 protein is CASSRTGRHNNEQFF. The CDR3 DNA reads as TGTGCCAGCAGCCGTACAGGCCGCCACAACAATGAGCAGTTCTTC.

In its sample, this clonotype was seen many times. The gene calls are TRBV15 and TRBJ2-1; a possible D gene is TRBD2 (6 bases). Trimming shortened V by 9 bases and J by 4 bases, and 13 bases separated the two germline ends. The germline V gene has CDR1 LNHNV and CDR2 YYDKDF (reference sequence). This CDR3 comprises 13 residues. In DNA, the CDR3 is TGTGCCACATATGATGGGGGGTACAATGAGCAGTTCTTC. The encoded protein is CATYDGGYNEQFF.

CDR3 region: CASSLLPAGASYNEQFF. Written as DNA, the CDR3 is TGTGCCAGCAGTCTCCTCCCAGCGGGGGCATCCTACAATGAGCAGTTCTTC. The chain links TRBV27 to TRBJ2-1; 8 positions agree with TRBD2. The CDR3 extends over 17 amino acids. Looked up from germline, CDR1 is MNHEY and CDR2 is SMNVEV (reference sequence). Trimming took 5 bases from V and 1 from J; bases not matched to a gene: 10.

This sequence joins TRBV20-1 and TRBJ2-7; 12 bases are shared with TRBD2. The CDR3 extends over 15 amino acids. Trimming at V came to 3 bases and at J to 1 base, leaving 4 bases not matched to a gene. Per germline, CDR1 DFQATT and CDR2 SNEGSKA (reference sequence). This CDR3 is CSASGLAGGSYEQYF. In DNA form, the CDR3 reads TGCAGTGCTAGCGGGCTAGCGGGAGGGTCCTACGAGCAGTACTTC.

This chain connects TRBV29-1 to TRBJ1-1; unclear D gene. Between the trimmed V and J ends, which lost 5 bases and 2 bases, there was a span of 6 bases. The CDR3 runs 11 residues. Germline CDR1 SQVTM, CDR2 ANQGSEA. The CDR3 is CSVSSNTEAFF. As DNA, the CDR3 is TGCAGCGTTTCGTCTAACACTGAAGCTTTCTTT.

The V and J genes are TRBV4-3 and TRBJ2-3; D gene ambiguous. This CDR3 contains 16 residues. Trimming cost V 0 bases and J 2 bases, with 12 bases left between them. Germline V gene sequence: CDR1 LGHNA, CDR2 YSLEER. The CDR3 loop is CASSQELPYTTDTQYF. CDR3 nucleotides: TGCGCCAGCAGCCAAGAGCTCCCCTATACCACAGATACGCAGTATTTT.

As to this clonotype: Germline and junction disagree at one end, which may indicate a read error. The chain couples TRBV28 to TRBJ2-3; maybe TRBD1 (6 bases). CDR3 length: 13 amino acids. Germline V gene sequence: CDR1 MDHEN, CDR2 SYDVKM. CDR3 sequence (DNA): TGTGCCAGCAGTTTAGCAGGGGCAGATATGCAGTATTTT. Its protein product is CASSLAGADMQYF.

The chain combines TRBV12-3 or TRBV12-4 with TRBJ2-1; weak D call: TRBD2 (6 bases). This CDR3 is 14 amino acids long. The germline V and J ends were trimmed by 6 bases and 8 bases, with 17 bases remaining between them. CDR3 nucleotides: TGTGCCAGCAGCCGCCCACGGGAGACAGATGAGCAGTTCTTC. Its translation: CASSRPRETDEQFF.

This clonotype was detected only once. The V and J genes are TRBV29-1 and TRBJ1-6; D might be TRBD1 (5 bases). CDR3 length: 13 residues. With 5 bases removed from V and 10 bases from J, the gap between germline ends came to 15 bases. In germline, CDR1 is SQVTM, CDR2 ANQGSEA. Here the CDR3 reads CSVSRDLVSPLHF. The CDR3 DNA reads TGCAGCGTTTCCAGGGATTTGGTGTCACCCCTCCACTTT.

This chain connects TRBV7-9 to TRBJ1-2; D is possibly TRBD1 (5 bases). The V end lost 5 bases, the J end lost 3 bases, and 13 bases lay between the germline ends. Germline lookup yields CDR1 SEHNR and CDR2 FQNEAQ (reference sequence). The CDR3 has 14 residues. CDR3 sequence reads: CASSAEGKHYGYTF. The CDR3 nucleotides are TGTGCCAGCAGCGCCGAGGGGAAACACTATGGCTACACCTTC. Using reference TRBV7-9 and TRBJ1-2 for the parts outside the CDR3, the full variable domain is DTGVSQNPRHKITKRGQNVTFRCDPISEHNRLYWYRQTLGQGPEFLTYFQNEAQLEKSRLLSDRFSAERPKGSFSTLEIQRTEQGDSAMYLCASSAEGKHYGYTFGSGTRLTVV.

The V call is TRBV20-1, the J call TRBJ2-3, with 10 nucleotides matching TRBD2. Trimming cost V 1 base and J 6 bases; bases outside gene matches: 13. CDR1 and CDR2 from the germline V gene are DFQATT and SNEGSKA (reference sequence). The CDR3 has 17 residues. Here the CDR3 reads CSARAVPQRGGLDTQYF. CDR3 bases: TGCAGTGCTAGAGCTGTCCCCCAGCGGGGGGGCCTCGATACGCAGTATTTT.

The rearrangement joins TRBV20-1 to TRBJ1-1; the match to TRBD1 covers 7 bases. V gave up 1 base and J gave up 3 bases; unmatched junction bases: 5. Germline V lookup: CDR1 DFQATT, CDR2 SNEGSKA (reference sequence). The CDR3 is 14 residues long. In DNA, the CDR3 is TGCAGTGCTAGAGGGGGACAGTCCGACACTGAAGCTTTCTTT. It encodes CSARGGQSDTEAFF.